Below, 21 T cell receptor beta chains from the same sample are listed, as sequenced in a study of T-cell reconstitution after alpha-beta-depleted transplantation in children. A TCRbeta library incorporating unique molecular identifiers was prepared. TCRdb used MiXCR to reprocess the PCR reads, holding one entry per CDR3 protein. This sample carries approximately 290,000 distinct CDR3 sequences, 11% of them seen once, and the ten largest clones take about 25%. Sequences were derived from peripheral blood, sampled 180 days after TCRalphabeta/CD19-depleted stem cell transplant. The receptors were sampled from a male patient between 2 and 10 years old who had a stem cell transplant for chronic granulomatous disease, so the T cells may come from the graft donor.

This clonotype was found many times. The chain combines TRBV6-5 with TRBJ2-1; 8 nucleotides align to TRBD2. Germline loops: CDR1 MNHEY, CDR2 SVGAGI. The CDR3 has 15 amino acids. The junction had 8 bases not matched to a gene; V was cut back by 2 bases and J by 8 bases. The CDR3 protein is CASSYAGLAHDEQFF. CDR3 DNA sequence: TGTGCCAGCAGTTACGCCGGACTAGCTCACGATGAGCAGTTCTTC.

As to this clonotype: A much larger clone sits a single nucleotide away, making a read error possible. This chain links TRBV5-5 with TRBJ2-3; 8 positions match TRBD2. Per the germline V gene, CDR1 is SGHKS and CDR2 is YYEKEE (reference sequence). The CDR3 covers 16 residues. The CDR3 DNA sequence: TGTGCCAGCAGCTTGCCCAGCGGGAGCTTCCGGGGTACGCCGTATTTT. Encoded protein: CASSLPSGSFRGTPYF.

The table lists this clonotype with a few counts. This chain connects TRBV7-8 to TRBJ2-1; 7 bases line up with TRBD2. The CDR3 totals 14 residues. The V segment lost 6 bases and the J segment 8 bases; nucleotides outside the gene matches: 10. Germline CDR1 is SGHVS and CDR2 is FQNEAQ. The CDR3 sequence: CASSSKRDLHEQFF. The DNA for the CDR3 is TGTGCCAGCAGTTCAAAGCGGGACCTACATGAGCAGTTCTTC.

This clonotype was counted a few times. V is TRBV18 and J is TRBJ2-3, with a weak D call TRBD1 (6 bases). V was clipped by 3 bases and J by 3 bases, with 16 bases between them. Per the germline V gene, CDR1 is KGHSH and CDR2 is LQKENI. This CDR3 is built from 16 residues. CDR3 loop: CASSPQGTGRTDTQYF. The CDR3 bases are TGTGCCAGCTCACCCCAGGGGACGGGACGGACAGATACGCAGTATTTT.

This clonotype was detected ten times or more. The DNA for the CDR3 is TGTGCCAGCAGGCCTGGCGGATACGGTATCACCGGGGAGCTGTTTTTT. Translated, it gives CASRPGGYGITGELFF. The rearrangement links TRBV11-2 to TRBJ2-2; D remains unclear. In germline, CDR1 is SGHAT, CDR2 FQNNGV. The CDR3 has 16 amino acids. Trimming pared 6 bases from V and 4 bases from J, leaving 18 bases between. The complete variable domain, with remaining parts taken from reference TRBV11-2 and TRBJ2-2, reads EAGVAQSPRYKIIEKRQSVAFWCNPISGHATLYWYQQILGQGPKLLIQFQNNGVVDDSQLPKDRFSAERLKGVDSTLKIQPAKLEDSAVYLCASRPGGYGITGELFFGEGSRLTVL.

This clonotype was counted between two and nine times. The CDR3 here is CASSLAVPWETQYF. CDR3 DNA sequence: TGCGCCAGCAGCTTGGCGGTCCCTTGGGAGACCCAGTACTTC. J is TRBJ2-5 and V is TRBV5-1; D not resolved. CDR3 length: 14 amino acids. Germline CDR1 reads SGHRS; CDR2 reads YFSETQ. V was clipped by 0 bases and J by 5 bases, with 11 bases between them.

This clonotype has at least ten counts. The J gene is TRBJ1-1, the V gene TRBV12-3 or TRBV12-4; possibly TRBD1 for D (6 bases). The ends were cut back, 4 bases at V and 3 bases at J, with 15 bases in the middle. CDR3 length equals 15 residues. CDR3 loop: CASSSSGGADTEAFF. CDR3 nucleotide sequence: TGTGCCAGCAGTTCCTCGGGGGGCGCGGACACTGAAGCTTTCTTT.

In this sample, this clonotype turned up many times. V is TRBV9 and J is TRBJ2-1, with D unclear. CDR1 and CDR2 from the germline V gene are SGDLS and YYNGEE. Trimming removed 0 bases at V and 4 bases at J, with 5 bases between. The CDR3 extends over 13 amino acids. Here the CDR3 DNA reads TGTGCCAGCAGCGTAGCCCCGTACAATGAGCAGTTCTTC. Its protein product is CASSVAPYNEQFF.

This clonotype appeared many times. The chain joins TRBV20-1 to TRBJ1-1, with D unclear. From germline, CDR1 is DFQATT and CDR2 SNEGSKA (reference sequence). The ends were cut back, 8 bases at V and 0 bases at J, with 7 bases in the middle. This CDR3 spans 11 amino acids. The DNA for the CDR3 is TGCAGTACCATCATGAACACTGAAGCTTTCTTT. Translation: CSTIMNTEAFF.

V is TRBV5-4 and J is TRBJ2-1; possibly TRBD1 for D (6 bases). Germline-derived CDR1 and CDR2 are SGHNT and YYREEE (reference sequence). The CDR3 totals 13 residues. V gave up 1 base and J gave up 5 bases, with 7 bases separating them. The CDR3 DNA is TGTGCCAGCAGCTTGCAGGGGCACAATGAGCAGTTCTTC. It codes for CASSLQGHNEQFF.

This clonotype was picked up many times. The chain links TRBV5-5 to TRBJ2-7; the D is unclear. Germline lookup yields CDR1 SGHKS and CDR2 YYEKEE (reference sequence). This CDR3 region has 14 residues. V dropped 0 bases and J dropped 6 bases, with 13 bases sitting between them. Written as DNA, the CDR3 is TGTGCCAGCAGCTTGGTAACAGCCCCCTCCGAGCAGTACTTC. This sequence encodes CASSLVTAPSEQYF.

This clonotype was detected ten times or more. The V and J genes are TRBV27 and TRBJ2-1; no reliable D call. This CDR3 is 16 amino acids long. Looked up from germline, CDR1 is MNHEY and CDR2 is SMNVEV (reference sequence). Trimming left V 6 bases short and J 4 bases short, with 19 bases between. The CDR3 sequence is CASSPDFWSLYNEQFF. The CDR3 DNA reads as TGTGCCAGCAGCCCCGACTTCTGGAGCTTGTACAATGAGCAGTTCTTC.

This clonotype was seen at least ten times. The V gene is TRBV12-3 or TRBV12-4, the J gene TRBJ2-6, with 7 positions matching TRBD1. This CDR3 is built from 17 residues. V shed 5 bases, J shed 1 base, and the junction held 8 bases outside the gene matches. CDR3 loop: CASSLRQGLSGANVLTF. The CDR3 region has the DNA TGTGCCAGCAGTCTCCGACAGGGTCTATCTGGGGCCAACGTCCTGACTTTC.

In its sample, this clonotype was seen many times. The rearrangement joins TRBV7-6 to TRBJ2-5; TRBD1 aligns across 11 bases. This CDR3 is built from 18 residues. Unmatched junction bases numbered 11, after V lost 2 bases and J lost 3 bases. Germline V lookup: CDR1 SGHVS, CDR2 FNYEAQ. As DNA, the CDR3 is TGTGCCAGCAGCTTACGGACAGGGGGCTTGGGTTGGGAAGAGACCCAGTACTTC. Amino acids: CASSLRTGGLGWEETQYF. Using reference TRBV7-6 and TRBJ2-5 for the parts outside the CDR3, the full variable domain is GAGVSQSPRYKVTKRGQDVALRCDPISGHVSLYWYRQALGQGPEFLTYFNYEAQQDKSGLPNDRFSAERPEGSISTLTIQRTEQRDSAMYRCASSLRTGGLGWEETQYFGPGTRLLVL.

Ten or more counts support this clonotype. The V gene is TRBV5-1, the J gene TRBJ1-2, with 8 positions matching TRBD1. CDR1 and CDR2 (germline): SGHRS, YFSETQ. V lost 4 bases to trimming and J lost 2 bases; unmatched junction nucleotides: 4. The CDR3 sequence is 14 residues long. The CDR3 bases are TGCGCCAGCAGCCCACGACAGGGGAACTATGGCTACACCTTC. Residues: CASSPRQGNYGYTF.

This clonotype was counted ten times or more. The CDR3 loop reads CASGSSGAYEQYF. The CDR3 DNA follows: TGTGCCAGCGGATCCTCGGGGGCCTACGAGCAGTACTTC. V is TRBV28 and J is TRBJ2-7, with D perhaps TRBD2 (6 bases). Germline loops: CDR1 MDHEN, CDR2 SYDVKM. CDR3 size: 13 residues. Trimming took 8 bases from V and 2 from J, leaving 13 bases between them.

This clonotype was counted only a few times. The genes are TRBV6-2 or TRBV6-3 and TRBJ2-2, with a weak D call TRBD2 (6 bases). Germline CDR1 MNHEY, CDR2 SVGEGT. The CDR3 has 15 residues. The germline V and J ends were trimmed by 8 bases and 0 bases, with 13 bases remaining between them. DNA of the CDR3: TGTGCCAGCCTCGGTCGGGAGACGAACACCGGGGAGCTGTTTTTT. It translates to CASLGRETNTGELFF.

This clonotype has at least ten counts. This chain links TRBV29-1 with TRBJ2-3; 8 nucleotides match TRBD1. The junction had 6 bases not matched to a gene; V was cut back by 6 bases and J by 4 bases. The CDR3 loop spans 13 amino acids. CDR1 is SQVTM and CDR2 is ANQGSEA in the germline V gene. The DNA of the CDR3 is TGCAGCGTCGAGACAGGGGTCGCAGATACGCAGTATTTT. Translating gives CSVETGVADTQYF.

This sequence joins TRBV12-3 or TRBV12-4 and TRBJ1-1; TRBD1 aligns across 11 bases. The CDR3 covers 17 residues. J was trimmed by 1 base and V by 6 bases; bases with no gene match: 10. The CDR3: CASSQPGQGAPNTEAFF. In DNA, the CDR3 is TGTGCCAGCAGCCAACCCGGACAGGGGGCACCGAACACTGAAGCTTTCTTT.

This clonotype was found many times. The chain combines TRBV3-1 with TRBJ2-1; 12 nucleotides agree with TRBD2. In germline, CDR1 is LGHDT, CDR2 YNNKEL (reference sequence). V gave up 6 bases and J gave up 6 bases; unmatched junction bases: 3. The CDR3 length is 14 residues. The CDR3 protein is CASRSSGRANEQFF. As DNA, the CDR3 is TGTGCCAGCAGGTCTAGCGGGAGGGCCAATGAGCAGTTCTTC.

This clonotype was counted many times. This chain links TRBV20-1 with TRBJ2-5; D unclear. The CDR3 contains 12 residues. CDR1 and CDR2 from the germline V gene are DFQATT and SNEGSKA (reference sequence). The V end was cut by 2 bases, the J end by 3 bases, with 7 bases between. The CDR3 nucleotides read TGCAGTGCTAGACCAGAGAAAGAGACCCAGTACTTC. Amino acids: CSARPEKETQYF.